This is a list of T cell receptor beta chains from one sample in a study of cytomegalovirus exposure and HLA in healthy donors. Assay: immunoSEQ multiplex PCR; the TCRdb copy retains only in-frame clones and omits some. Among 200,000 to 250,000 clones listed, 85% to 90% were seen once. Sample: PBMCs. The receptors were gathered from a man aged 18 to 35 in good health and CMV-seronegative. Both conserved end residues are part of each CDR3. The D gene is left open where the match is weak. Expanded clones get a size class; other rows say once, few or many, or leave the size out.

CASSLSGTSGTETQYF TGTGCCAGCAGCCTCTCCGGGACTAGCGGGACGGAGACCCAGTACTTC TRBV7-3 NA TRBJ2-5 TRBD2
CASSSGTGNAHTF TGTGCCAGCAGTTCCGGGACAGGGAATGCTCACACCTTC TRBV6-1 NA TRBJ1-2 TRBD1
CASRLSGVGNTIYF TGTGCCAGCAGACTTTCAGGGGTCGGAAACACCATATATTTT TRBV28 NA TRBJ1-3 NA
CASSLQATNEKLFF TGTGCCAGCAGCTTACAGGCAACTAATGAAAAACTGTTTTTT TRBV7-2 NA TRBJ1-4 NA
CASSLETGGFILHF TGTGCCAGCAGTTTAGAGACAGGGGGTTTTATCCTCCACTTT TRBV27 NA TRBJ1-6 TRBD1
CASRSGLVDNEQFF TGCGCCAGCAGGTCAGGACTAGTCGACAATGAGCAGTTCTTC TRBV4-3 NA TRBJ2-1 TRBD2
CASSTGTGTTGANVLTF TGTGCCAGCAGTACCGGGACAGGGACTACTGGGGCCAACGTCCTGACTTTC TRBV7-6 NA TRBJ2-6 TRBD1
CASSFSRTRTGELFF TGTGCCAGCAGTTTTAGCCGAACGAGGACCGGGGAGCTGTTTTTT TRBV6-6 few TRBJ2-2 NA
CASSLDHGTPNEQFF TGTGCCAGCAGCTTAGATCACGGGACTCCCAATGAGCAGTTCTTC TRBV6-4 NA TRBJ2-1 NA
CASSQTGQGYYGYTF TGTGCCAGCAGCCAGACGGGACAGGGCTACTATGGCTACACCTTC TRBV14 NA TRBJ1-2 TRBD1
CASSRRAGGRLDTQYF TGTGCCAGCAGCCGGCGGGCGGGAGGACGATTAGATACGCAGTATTTT TRBV5-4 few TRBJ2-3 TRBD2
CASSLFGLASYNEQFF TGTGCCAGCAGTTTATTCGGGTTGGCCTCCTACAATGAGCAGTTCTTC TRBV27 once TRBJ2-1 NA
CASSFGTDTQYF TGTGCCAGCAGCTTCGGGACAGATACGCAGTATTTT TRBV5-6 NA TRBJ2-3 NA
CSVRLAGEMYEQYF TGCAGCGTCCGACTAGCCGGGGAAATGTACGAGCAGTACTTC TRBV29-1 NA TRBJ2-7 TRBD2
CASSLGQGGYTF TGTGCCAGCAGCTTGGGACAGGGTGGCTACACCTTC TRBV5-6 NA TRBJ1-2 TRBD1
CASSQATTVAEAFF TGTGCCAGCAGCCAAGCAACGACAGTCGCTGAAGCTTTCTTT TRBV14 NA TRBJ1-1 NA
CASSSRDRGLQGYTF TGTGCCAGCAGCTCCCGGGACAGGGGTTTACAGGGCTACACCTTC TRBV5-6 NA TRBJ1-2 TRBD1
CASSLLAETYEQYF TGTGCCAGCAGTTTATTGGCGGAAACCTACGAGCAGTACTTC TRBV27 once TRBJ2-7 NA
CASSQRGQGDYEQYF TGTGCCAGCAGCCAACGAGGACAGGGGGACTACGAGCAGTACTTC TRBV4-2 once TRBJ2-7 TRBD1
CASSPPGQATDTQYF TGCGCCAGCAGTCCCCCGGGACAGGCGACAGATACGCAGTATTTT TRBV23-1 NA TRBJ2-3 TRBD1
CASAVGYGYTF TGTGCCAGCGCGGTCGGCTATGGCTACACCTTC TRBV28 NA TRBJ1-2 NA
CASSTTTGPISGYTF TGCGCCAGCAGCACAACCACAGGGCCAATATCAGGCTACACCTTC TRBV5-1 NA TRBJ1-2 NA
CASSQEASYNEQFF TGCGCCAGCAGCCAAGAAGCGTCCTACAATGAGCAGTTCTTC TRBV4-3 NA TRBJ2-1 NA
CASVGPGVSYEQYF TGTGCCAGCGTTGGCCCGGGAGTCTCCTACGAGCAGTACTTC TRBV6-1 NA TRBJ2-7 NA
CASSWSQGNEKLFF TGTGCCAGCAGTTGGTCACAGGGGAATGAAAAACTGTTTTTT TRBV28 NA TRBJ1-4 TRBD1
CASSPEGLAGRQGTQYF TGTGCCAGCAGTCCGGAGGGACTAGCGGGGAGGCAGGGTACGCAGTATTTT TRBV28 NA TRBJ2-3 TRBD2
CASSLGQGPDTQYF TGCGCCAGCAGCCTAGGACAGGGACCAGATACGCAGTATTTT TRBV5-1 NA TRBJ2-3 TRBD1
CASSLSVEQETQYF TGCGCCAGCAGCTTGTCGGTAGAACAAGAGACCCAGTACTTC TRBV5-1 NA TRBJ2-5 NA
CASSFQGEHGYTF TGTGCCAGCAGCTTCCAGGGGGAACATGGCTACACCTTC TRBV5-6 few TRBJ1-2 TRBD1
CASSTTGGNEQFF TGTGCCAGCAGTACGACAGGGGGGAATGAGCAGTTCTTC TRBV27 NA TRBJ2-1 TRBD1
CTSRKPGQGYNEQFF TGCACCTCCAGGAAACCGGGACAGGGGTACAATGAGCAGTTCTTC TRBV29-1 once TRBJ2-1 TRBD1
CASSLRGARQDTQYF TGTGCCAGCAGCTTACGGGGGGCCCGGCAGGATACGCAGTATTTT TRBV7-9 NA TRBJ2-3 NA
CASSFPGQAYEQYF TGTGCCAGCAGCTTCCCAGGACAAGCATACGAGCAGTACTTC TRBV7-2 NA TRBJ2-7 NA